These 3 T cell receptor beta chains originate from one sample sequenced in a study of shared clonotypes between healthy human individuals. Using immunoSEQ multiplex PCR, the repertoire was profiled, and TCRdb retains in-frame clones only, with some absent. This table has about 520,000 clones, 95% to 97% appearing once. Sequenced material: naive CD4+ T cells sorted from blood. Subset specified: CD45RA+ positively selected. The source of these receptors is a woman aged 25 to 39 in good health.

The CDR3 coding sequence is TGTGCCAGCAGTGAGCACTACGGGGAGCTGTTTTTT. Protein sequence: CASSEHYGELFF. The chain employs TRBV2 and TRBJ2-2; D is unclear. V lost 3 bases, J lost 7 bases, and 6 bases lay in between. Germline CDR1 SNHLY, CDR2 FYNNEI. There are 12 residues in the CDR3.

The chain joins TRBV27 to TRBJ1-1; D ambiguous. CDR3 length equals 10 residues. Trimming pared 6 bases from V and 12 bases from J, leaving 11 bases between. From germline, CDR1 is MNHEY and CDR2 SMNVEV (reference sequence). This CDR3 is CASRGGRTFF. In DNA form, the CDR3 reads TGTGCCAGCAGGGGCGGACGAACTTTCTTT.

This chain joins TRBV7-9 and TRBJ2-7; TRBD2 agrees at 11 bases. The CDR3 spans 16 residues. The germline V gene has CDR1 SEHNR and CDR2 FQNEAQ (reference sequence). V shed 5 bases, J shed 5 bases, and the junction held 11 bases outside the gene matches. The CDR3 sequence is CASSQLLAGESHEQYF. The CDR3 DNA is TGTGCCAGCAGCCAATTACTAGCGGGAGAGTCCCACGAGCAGTACTTC.